Listed here are 4 T cell receptor beta chains from one sample, sequenced in a study of early T cells in non-severe SARS-CoV-2 infection. TCRdb reprocessed the 5' RACE reads with MiXCR, giving one entry per CDR3 protein. This table holds around 26,000 distinct CDR3 sequences, roughly 4.5% found once. Sequences were obtained from whole blood. The receptors were sampled from an adult who was a healthcare worker with PCR-confirmed SARS-CoV-2 infection or an uninfected control (not recorded which).

This clonotype was observed at least ten times. This chain uses TRBV7-6 with TRBJ2-1; D is unresolved. Trimming cost V 0 bases and J 9 bases, with 9 bases left between them. Per germline, CDR1 SGHVS and CDR2 FNYEAQ. This CDR3 spans 13 amino acids. CDR3 sequence: CASSLALAAEQFF. The CDR3 coding sequence is TGTGCCAGCAGCTTAGCGCTGGCAGCTGAGCAGTTCTTC.

This clonotype has a count of ten or more. The V gene is TRBV7-2, the J gene TRBJ2-7; a possible D gene is TRBD2 (5 bases). The V end was cut by 5 bases, the J end by 2 bases, with 13 bases between. This CDR3 region has 14 residues. CDR1 and CDR2 (germline): SGHTA, FQGNSA. This CDR3 reads CASSQDWATYEQYF. In DNA form, the CDR3 reads TGTGCCAGCAGCCAGGACTGGGCAACCTACGAGCAGTACTTC.

This clonotype was detected many times. The rearrangement joins TRBV7-2 to TRBJ1-1; a weak D match, TRBD1 (5 bases). The V end lost 4 bases, the J end lost 3 bases, and 21 bases lay between the germline ends. CDR3 size: 17 residues. Per the germline V gene, CDR1 is SGHTA and CDR2 is FQGNSA. CDR3 sequence reads: CASSSPGAYWGDTEAFF. The CDR3 DNA reads as TGTGCCAGCAGCTCCCCCGGGGCCTACTGGGGGGACACTGAAGCTTTCTTT.

This clonotype was seen repeatedly, ten times or more. The V and J genes are TRBV19 and TRBJ2-1, with no clear D. CDR3 length: 12 amino acids. CDR1 and CDR2 (germline): LNHDA, SQIVND (reference sequence). The V end was cut by 1 base, the J end by 4 bases, with 2 bases between. The DNA for the CDR3 is TGTGCCAGTAGTATAGGGTACAATGAGCAGTTCTTC. Protein sequence: CASSIGYNEQFF. Variable domain in full (rest from reference TRBV19 and TRBJ2-1): DGGITQSPKYLFRKEGQNVTLSCEQNLNHDAMYWYRQDPGQGLRLIYYSQIVNDFQKGDIAEGYSVSREKKESFPLTVTSAQKNPTAFYLCASSIGYNEQFFGPGTRLTVL.